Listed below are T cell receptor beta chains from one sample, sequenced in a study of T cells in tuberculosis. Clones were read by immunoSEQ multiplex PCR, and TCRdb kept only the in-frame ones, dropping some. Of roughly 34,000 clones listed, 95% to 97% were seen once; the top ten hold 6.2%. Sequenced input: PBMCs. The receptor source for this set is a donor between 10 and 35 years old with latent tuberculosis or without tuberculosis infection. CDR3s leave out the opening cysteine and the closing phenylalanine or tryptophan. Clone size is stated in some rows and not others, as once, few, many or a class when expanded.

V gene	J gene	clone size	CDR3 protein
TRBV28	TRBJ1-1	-	ASSPSGTGGSGAF
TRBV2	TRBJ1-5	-	ASSVFGNQPQH
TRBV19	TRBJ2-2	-	ASTFTGELF
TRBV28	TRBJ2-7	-	ASSRGLAIGEQY
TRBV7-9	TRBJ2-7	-	ASSYFPVGEQY
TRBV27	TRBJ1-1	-	ASSEGQIDTEAF
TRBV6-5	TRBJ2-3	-	ASRGLADEVDTQY
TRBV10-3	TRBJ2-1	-	AISTLAGGSGSYNEQF
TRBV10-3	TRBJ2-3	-	AISGPGPQGTDTQY
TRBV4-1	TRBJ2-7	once	ASSPDYPYLVHEQY
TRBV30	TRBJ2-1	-	AWSVSNEQF
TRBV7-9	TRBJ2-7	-	ASSLGPGVAYEQY
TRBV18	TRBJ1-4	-	ASSPGQGGTNEKLF
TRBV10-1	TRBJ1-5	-	ASPLCLSRDQPQH
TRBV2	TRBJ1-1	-	ASSEDRGLGPMAF
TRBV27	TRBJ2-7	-	ASSPIRTGEQY
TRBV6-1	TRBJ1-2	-	AVRRGSNYGYT
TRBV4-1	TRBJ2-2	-	ASSQTGGLTGELF
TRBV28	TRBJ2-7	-	ASRLSPGLASEQY
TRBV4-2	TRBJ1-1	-	ASSPRTGNTEAF
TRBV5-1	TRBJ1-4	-	ASSLAGGVNEKLF
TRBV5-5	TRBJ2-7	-	ASSLPDLHEQY
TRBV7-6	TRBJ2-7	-	ASSLGPGGTYEQY